This T cell receptor beta chain was profiled in a study of cytomegalovirus exposure and HLA in healthy donors. Study in general: Clustering assigned approximately 79% of the approximately 400 genotyped donors to the Caucasian-associated ancestry cluster. Study findings and constraints: In a later analysis, most CMV-associated TCR beta chains appeared HLA-restricted. Reportedly, a later analysis found an Asian-associated ancestry cluster had fewer N-insertions than the approximately 600-donor mean. The study put 150 or so TCR beta chains on its list as cytomegalovirus-associated.

A note on this clone: What it recognizes is unknown.

PCR primers comprised 60 Vbeta and 13 Jbeta primers. Sequencing was performed with immunoSEQ multiplex PCR; in TCRdb, only in-frame clones are kept and a portion is missing. Altogether some 210,000 clones are present, over 60% being singletons, with the ten largest covering approximately 2.1%. After removal of 3 bases from V and 5 bases from J, the junction contained 10 bases not matched to a gene. The CDR3 contains 17 residues. Germline assignment: CDR1 MGHDK and CDR2 SYGVNS. The sequence derives from a young woman in good health and CMV-seropositive. Sample: PBMCs. V and J are TRBV25-1 and TRBJ2-7, with 13 bases fitting TRBD2. This CDR3 reads CASSDRKLAGGPNEQYF. DNA for the CDR3: TGTGCCAGCAGTGACCGGAAACTAGCGGGAGGGCCAAACGAGCAGTACTTC.